A single sample is the source of the 27 T cell receptor beta chains below, sequenced in a study of glioma-infiltrating T cells after dendritic cell vaccination. Clones were read by immunoSEQ multiplex PCR, and TCRdb kept only the in-frame ones, dropping some. The sample consists of tens of thousands of clones, about 85% of them appearing once. Sequenced here: blood, sampled before dendritic cell vaccination. Receptor source: a human donor with glioblastoma.

The V call is TRBV5-4, the J call TRBJ1-1; maybe TRBD1 (5 bases). The CDR3 is 14 residues long. Between the trimmed V and J ends, which lost 2 bases and 1 base, there was a span of 9 bases. Germline lookup yields CDR1 SGHNT and CDR2 YYREEE (reference sequence). The CDR3 region is CASSFPGENTEAFF. The CDR3 nucleotides are TGTGCCAGCAGCTTTCCGGGGGAGAACACTGAAGCTTTCTTT.

Only a few counts were recorded for this clone. J is TRBJ1-5 and V is TRBV4-3, with 9 nucleotides matching TRBD1. V gave up 3 bases and J gave up 1 base; unmatched junction bases: 4. This CDR3 comprises 16 residues. Germline assignment: CDR1 LGHNA and CDR2 YSLEER. The CDR3 DNA sequence: TGCGCCAGCAGCCAGTGGGGACAGGGAAGCAATCAGCCCCAGCATTTT. Translation: CASSQWGQGSNQPQHF.

The chain is built from TRBV6-5 and TRBJ1-2; D is possibly TRBD1 (6 bases). The CDR3 extends over 12 amino acids. Germline-derived CDR1 and CDR2 are MNHEY and SVGAGI. V shed 7 bases and J shed 9 bases, with 15 bases lying between them. Here the CDR3 DNA reads TGTGCCAGCACTACAAGGGGGTTTCGCTACACCTTC. Protein sequence: CASTTRGFRYTF.

The rearrangement links TRBV5-6 to TRBJ1-4; D is unresolved. The CDR3 consists of 18 residues. V dropped 1 base and J dropped 0 bases, with 16 bases sitting between them. In germline, CDR1 is SGHDT, CDR2 YYEEEE. In nucleotides, the CDR3 is TGTGCCAGCAGCTTGTTCCTTGGGCGAATTGCAACTAATGAAAAACTGTTTTTT. Protein: CASSLFLGRIATNEKLFF.

CDR3 loop: CASRPPGSAYEQYF. CDR3 DNA sequence: TGTGCCAGCAGACCCCCCGGGAGTGCCTACGAGCAGTACTTC. The chain employs TRBV6-6 and TRBJ2-7; possible D gene TRBD2, 6 bases. The CDR3 is 14 residues long. Trimming left V 6 bases short and J 2 bases short, with 14 bases between. CDR1 MNHNY and CDR2 SVGAGI come from the germline V gene (reference sequence).

The chain joins TRBV7-3 to TRBJ1-1; the D gene is possibly TRBD1 (5 bases). CDR3 length: 13 amino acids. Trimming left V 8 bases short and J 1 base short, with 11 bases between. CDR1 and CDR2 from the germline V gene are SGHTA and FQGTGA. CDR3 bases: TGTGCCAGCCGGCGGGGACCGAACACTGAAGCTTTCTTT. Protein product: CASRRGPNTEAFF.

This chain connects TRBV19 to TRBJ1-1; D perhaps matches TRBD1 (6 bases). Germline CDR1 LNHDA, CDR2 SQIVND (reference sequence). This CDR3 is 15 amino acids long. V lost 4 bases to trimming and J lost 2 bases, with 14 bases between them. Here the CDR3 reads CASSREPRGNTEAFF. CDR3 sequence (DNA): TGTGCCAGTAGTAGAGAGCCCAGGGGAAACACTGAAGCTTTCTTT.

This sequence joins TRBV15 and TRBJ2-7; 8 nucleotides agree with TRBD2. Germline loops: CDR1 LNHNV, CDR2 YYDKDF (reference sequence). The trim removed 3 bases at V and 6 bases at J, leaving 10 bases unmatched. This CDR3 is 15 amino acids long. Here the CDR3 DNA reads TGTGCCACCAGCAGGGGGGGACTAGAAAGGATCGAGCAGTACTTC. The encoded protein is CATSRGGLERIEQYF.

The gene calls are TRBV6-1 and TRBJ2-2, with 10 bases that match TRBD1. After removal of 7 bases from V and 3 bases from J, the junction contained 2 bases not matched to a gene. Germline V gives CDR1 MNHNS, CDR2 SASEGT. The CDR3 consists of 14 residues. CDR3 DNA sequence: TGTGCCAGCACGGGACAGGGGCACACCGGGGAGCTGTTTTTT. Protein product: CASTGQGHTGELFF.

The chain has TRBV5-6 and TRBJ1-1, with unresolved D. Germline CDR1 and CDR2: SGHDT and YYEEEE. V lost 4 bases and J 4 bases, leaving 14 bases between the germline ends. This CDR3 spans 14 amino acids. The CDR3 loop reads CASSRWFAGTEAFF. The CDR3 nucleotides are TGTGCCAGCAGCCGGTGGTTCGCCGGCACTGAAGCTTTCTTT.

This clone was counted a single time. The chain carries TRBV4-1 and TRBJ2-3, with 10 bases lining up with TRBD2. Germline loops: CDR1 MGHRA, CDR2 YSYEKL. The CDR3 is made up of 17 amino acids. With 0 bases clipped from V and 5 bases from J, the junction kept 8 bases outside the gene matches. The CDR3 loop is CASSQDPSGGPLDTQYF. The CDR3 DNA follows: TGCGCCAGCAGCCAAGATCCTAGCGGGGGCCCTCTAGATACGCAGTATTTT.

This clone was detected only once. V gene TRBV7-9 combines with J gene TRBJ2-5; 8 bases map to TRBD2. This CDR3 spans 14 amino acids. Germline V gene data show CDR1 as SEHNR and CDR2 as FQNEAQ (reference sequence). The V and J ends lost 5 bases and 1 base, in that order; junction bases with no gene match: 3. CDR3 DNA: TGTGCCAGCAGCCAGAGCGGGGGCCAAGAGACCCAGTACTTC. Translation gives CASSQSGGQETQYF.

The chain couples TRBV6-1 to TRBJ2-5; D is unclear. Trimming took 8 bases from V and 1 from J, leaving 5 bases between them. The CDR3 has 11 residues. The V gene's germline CDR1 is MNHNS and CDR2 SASEGT. CDR3 protein: CASRFQETQYF. The CDR3 bases are TGTGCCAGCCGGTTCCAAGAGACCCAGTACTTC.

The gene calls are TRBV18 and TRBJ2-7; D may be TRBD1 (5 bases). V was pared by 2 bases and J by 3 bases, with 8 bases between. CDR1 and CDR2 (germline): KGHSH, LQKENI. There are 13 residues in the CDR3. This chain's CDR3 is CASSPRQNYEQYF. CDR3 DNA: TGTGCCAGCTCACCAAGACAGAACTACGAGCAGTACTTC.

This clone appeared once. The gene calls are TRBV2 and TRBJ2-1; possibly TRBD2 for D (7 bases). V was clipped by 6 bases and J by 3 bases, with 15 bases between them. The length of the CDR3 is 15 residues. From germline, CDR1 is SNHLY and CDR2 FYNNEI. The CDR3 sequence is CASRLGGGRYNEQFF. The CDR3 DNA is TGTGCCAGCAGACTAGGGGGGGGCCGCTACAATGAGCAGTTCTTC.

This chain uses TRBV6-5 with TRBJ1-4; D is unresolved. The CDR3 loop spans 14 amino acids. V was trimmed by 1 base and J by 4 bases, leaving 7 bases between them. Germline V gives CDR1 MNHEY, CDR2 SVGAGI. CDR3 residues: CASSYLADNEKLFF. CDR3 sequence (DNA): TGTGCCAGCAGTTACTTAGCGGATAATGAAAAACTGTTTTTT.

The chain carries TRBV27 and TRBJ2-7; D might be TRBD1 (7 bases). CDR1 MNHEY and CDR2 SMNVEV come from the germline V gene (reference sequence). V lost 3 bases, J lost 2 bases, and 14 bases lay in between. The CDR3 runs to 15 residues. The CDR3 coding sequence is TGTGCCAGCAGTTTTGGGCAGGGGGAGGCCTACGAGCAGTACTTC. Its protein is CASSFGQGEAYEQYF.

This clone was counted once. V usage is TRBV29-1 and J usage is TRBJ2-5; weak D call: TRBD2 (6 bases). V shed 4 bases and J shed 0 bases, with 9 bases lying between them. CDR1 is SQVTM and CDR2 is ANQGSEA in the germline V gene. The CDR3 consists of 13 residues. The CDR3 spells CSVVRGNQETQYF. The CDR3 DNA reads TGCAGCGTTGTGCGCGGGAACCAAGAGACCCAGTACTTC.

The rearrangement joins TRBV6-5 to TRBJ1-5; TRBD1 matches at 7 bases. Unmatched junction bases numbered 8, after V lost 3 bases and J lost 6 bases. Looked up from germline, CDR1 is MNHEY and CDR2 is SVGAGI. The CDR3 runs 15 residues. The CDR3 nucleotides read TGTGCCAGCAGTTATACAGGGGAGCAGAGTCAGCCCCAGCATTTT. Amino acid sequence: CASSYTGEQSQPQHF.

V is TRBV5-1 and J is TRBJ1-2, with 7 bases that match TRBD1. The CDR3 runs 14 residues. Trimming at V came to 4 bases and at J to 5 bases, leaving 8 bases not matched to a gene. Germline-derived CDR1 and CDR2 are SGHRS and YFSETQ. CDR3 bases: TGCGCCAGCAGCCGGGACAGCGGTCTATATGGCTACACCTTC. Translating it yields CASSRDSGLYGYTF.

V usage is TRBV4-1 and J usage is TRBJ1-5, with TRBD1 matching 10 bases. Trimming removed 3 bases from V and 1 base from J; junction bases left unmatched: 3. Germline V lookup: CDR1 MGHRA, CDR2 YSYEKL. The CDR3 spans 16 residues. The DNA of the CDR3 is TGCGCCAGCAGCCAGCCGACAGGGGGCAGCAATCAGCCCCAGCATTTT. This codes for CASSQPTGGSNQPQHF.

The gene calls are TRBV15 and TRBJ1-2; 8 nucleotides line up with TRBD1. J was trimmed by 4 bases and V by 0 bases; bases with no gene match: 4. CDR1 and CDR2 (germline): LNHNV, YYDKDF (reference sequence). The length of the CDR3 is 15 residues. The CDR3 loop is CATSRDGQGSYGYTF. The CDR3, as DNA: TGTGCCACCAGCAGAGATGGACAGGGAAGCTATGGCTACACCTTC.

This clone was seen only a few times. The rearrangement joins TRBV7-2 to TRBJ1-4; D perhaps matches TRBD1 (6 bases). The V end lost 2 bases, the J end lost 4 bases, and 11 bases lay between the germline ends. From germline, CDR1 is SGHTA and CDR2 FQGNSA. CDR3 length: 15 residues. CDR3 nucleotides: TGTGCCAGCAGCTTAAGGGGGACAATTAATGAAAAACTGTTTTTT. This gives the protein CASSLRGTINEKLFF.

DNA for the CDR3: TGTGCCTGGATCACAGATTCTTTTACCCTTGGAAACACCATATATTTT. Protein sequence: CAWITDSFTLGNTIYF. The gene calls are TRBV30 and TRBJ1-3, with D hard to call. Trimming pared 4 bases from V and 3 bases from J, leaving 19 bases between. The germline V gene has CDR1 GTSNPN and CDR2 SVGIG (reference sequence). The CDR3 consists of 16 residues. The variable domain in full, completed from reference TRBV30 and TRBJ1-3, reads SQTIHQWPATLVQPVGSPLSLECTVEGTSNPNLYWYRQAAGRGLQLLFYSVGIGQISSEVPQNLSASRPQDRQFILSSKKLLLSDSGFYLCAWITDSFTLGNTIYFGEGSWLTVV.

The J gene is TRBJ1-1, the V gene TRBV4-2; unclear D gene. The CDR3 covers 15 residues. Trimming took off 1 base at V and 3 bases at J, with 12 bases between the two ends. Germline V gene sequence: CDR1 LGHNA, CDR2 YNFKEQ. The CDR3 bases are TGTGCCAGCAGCCAAGGGGCCTTGATGGACACTGAAGCTTTCTTT. This translates into CASSQGALMDTEAFF.

The V and J genes are TRBV6-5 and TRBJ2-3, with D possibly TRBD2 on 6 matching bases. Trimming shortened V by 7 bases and J by 1 base, and 15 bases separated the two germline ends. The CDR3 consists of 15 residues. Per the germline V gene, CDR1 is MNHEY and CDR2 is SVGAGI. The CDR3 protein is CASNSAGLRTDTQYF. CDR3 nucleotide sequence: TGTGCCAGCAACTCCGCGGGGCTCCGCACAGATACGCAGTATTTT.

This chain links TRBV7-9 with TRBJ1-1; 7 nucleotides agree with TRBD1. This CDR3 is built from 14 residues. Germline values: CDR1 SEHNR, CDR2 FQNEAQ (reference sequence). Trimming removed 0 bases from V and 7 bases from J; junction bases left unmatched: 5. The CDR3 region is CASSLAGGQVEAFF. CDR3 in DNA: TGTGCCAGCAGCTTAGCCGGCGGACAGGTTGAAGCTTTCTTT.